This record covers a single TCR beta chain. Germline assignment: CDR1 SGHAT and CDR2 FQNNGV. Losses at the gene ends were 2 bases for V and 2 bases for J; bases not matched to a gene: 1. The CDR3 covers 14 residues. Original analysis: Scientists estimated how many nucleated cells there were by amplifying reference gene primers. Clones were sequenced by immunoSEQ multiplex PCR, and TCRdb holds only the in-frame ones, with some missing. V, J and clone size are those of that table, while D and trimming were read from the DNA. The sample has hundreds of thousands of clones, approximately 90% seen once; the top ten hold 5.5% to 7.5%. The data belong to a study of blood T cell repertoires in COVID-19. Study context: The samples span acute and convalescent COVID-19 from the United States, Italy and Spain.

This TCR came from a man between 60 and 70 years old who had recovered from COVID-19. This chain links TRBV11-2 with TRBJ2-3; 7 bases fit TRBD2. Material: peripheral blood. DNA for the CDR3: TGTGCCAGCAGCTTAAGGGACTACACAGATACGCAGTATTTT. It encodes CASSLRDYTDTQYF.